This entry lists 4 T cell receptor beta chains sequenced from one sample in a study of T cell clonality in common variable immunodeficiency. This table comes from immunoSEQ multiplex PCR, and its TCRdb copy is limited to in-frame clones, with some not included. The sample was found to contain tens of thousands of clones, and every one recurs. The sequencing input was peripheral blood mononuclear cells. These receptors were obtained from a person between 18 and 75 years old in good health.

This clone was counted at least ten times. The read is 3 residues too short to cover the CDR3 end, so that end is filled in from the germline J gene. This chain uses TRBV29-1 with TRBJ2-7; D possibly corresponds to TRBD1 (5 bases). The V gene lost 6 bases and the J gene lost 5 bases, with 11 bases spanning the gap. There are 11 residues in the CDR3. Germline CDR1 is SQVTM and CDR2 is ANQGSEA. The CDR3 spells CSVSTGNEQYF. The covered CDR3 bases are TGCAGCGTATCCACAGGTAACGAG.

The CDR3 bases that were read are TGTGCCAGCAGCCCCGGGGGACTAGCGGCAGATACG. Translated, it gives CASSPGGLAADT. The complete CDR3 protein is CASSPGGLAADTQYF. The J gene is TRBJ2-3, the V gene TRBV7-3; 11 bases are shared with TRBD2. The read is 3 residues too short to cover the CDR3 end, so that end is filled in from the germline J gene. The V and J ends lost 5 bases and 4 bases, in that order; junction bases with no gene match: 5. The CDR3 totals 15 residues. CDR1 and CDR2 from the germline V gene are SGHTA and FQGTGA.

This clone was counted many times. The observed sequence ends 3 residues before the CDR3 terminus, with the missing tail filled in from the germline J gene. This chain connects TRBV2 to TRBJ2-2, with D possibly matching TRBD2 (6 bases). Trimming took off 6 bases at V and 8 bases at J, with 19 bases between the two ends. This CDR3 has 15 residues. Per the germline V gene, CDR1 is SNHLY and CDR2 is FYNNEI. Incomplete CDR3 DNA: TGTGCCAGCAGCGACTGGGGACTGGAGGCGGGGGAG. Its protein is CASSDWGLEAGE. The whole CDR3 is CASSDWGLEAGELFF. Looking up the rest from reference TRBV2 and TRBJ2-2 gives the full variable domain: EPEVTQTPSHQVTQMGQEVILRCVPISNHLYFYWYRQILGQKVEFLVSFYNNEISEKSEIFDDQFSVERPDGSNFTLKIRSTKLEDSAMYFCASSDWGLEAGELFFGEGSRLTVL.

This clone has a count of ten or more. The read stops 3 residues short of the end of the CDR3; the missing end is completed from the germline J gene. This chain connects TRBV30 to TRBJ2-7; D possibly corresponds to TRBD2 (7 bases). V gave up 8 bases and J gave up 6 bases, with 20 bases separating them. The CDR3 length is 13 residues. Germline V gene sequence: CDR1 GTSNPN, CDR2 SVGIG (reference sequence). CDR3 DNA, as far as it was read: TGTGCCCACCGCAGGGGAGGGCCCTCCGAG. Amino acid sequence: CAHRRGGPSE. The whole CDR3 reads CAHRRGGPSEQYF.